One sample yielded the 23 T cell receptor beta chains listed below, sequenced in a study of blood T cell repertoires in COVID-19. Profiled with immunoSEQ multiplex PCR; TCRdb holds only in-frame clones, not every one. The sample lists fewer than 250,000 clones, around four fifths seen once, with 10% in the top ten. The sequencing input was peripheral blood. The receptor source for this set is a woman at least 80 years old with COVID-19, enrolled during active disease.

The chain links TRBV18 to TRBJ2-5; 11 positions match TRBD2. Germline V gene sequence: CDR1 KGHSH, CDR2 LQKENI. This CDR3 is 17 amino acids long. V was pared by 3 bases and J by 2 bases, with 8 bases of the junction left unmatched. CDR3 amino acids: CASSPVGLAGPQETQYF. DNA for the CDR3: TGTGCCAGCTCACCGGTTGGACTAGCGGGTCCACAAGAGACCCAGTACTTC.

The chain has TRBV7-8 and TRBJ2-5, with 14 bases aligning to TRBD2. From germline, CDR1 is SGHVS and CDR2 FQNEAQ. There are 16 residues in the CDR3. The V and J ends lost 5 bases and 4 bases, in that order; junction bases with no gene match: 6. Written as DNA, the CDR3 is TGTGCCAGCAGCAAAAGGACTAGCGGGGGGAGAGAGACCCAGTACTTC. It codes for CASSKRTSGGRETQYF. The entire variable domain, with the rest obtained from reference TRBV7-8 and TRBJ2-5, is as follows: GAGVSQSPRYKVAKRGQDVALRCDPISGHVSLFWYQQALGQGPEFLTYFQNEAQLDKSGLPSDRFFAERPEGSVSTLKIQRTQQEDSAVYLCASSKRTSGGRETQYFGPGTRLLVL.

This clone has a handful of counts. J is TRBJ1-1 and V is TRBV24-1; D gene unclear. The CDR3 consists of 13 residues. Germline loops: CDR1 KGHDR, CDR2 SFDVKD. The ends were cut back, 3 bases at V and 4 bases at J, with 8 bases in the middle. CDR3: CATSDPLRTEAFF. In DNA form, the CDR3 reads TGTGCCACCAGTGATCCCCTCCGCACTGAAGCTTTCTTT.

The CDR3 region has the DNA TGTGCCAGCAGCCAAGATACCGGGACAGGGAGGATGAATGAGCAGTTCTTC. Translating gives CASSQDTGTGRMNEQFF. The rearrangement uses TRBV14 and TRBJ2-1, with 9 nucleotides matching TRBD1. Germline V gene lookup returns CDR1 SGHDN and CDR2 FVKESK. The CDR3 is 17 amino acids. V lost 0 bases to trimming and J lost 7 bases; unmatched junction nucleotides: 10.

The chain carries TRBV5-1 and TRBJ2-5; TRBD1 is a possible D gene (5 bases). This CDR3 is built from 15 residues. Germline V CDR1 and CDR2: SGHRS, YFSETQ. V lost 0 bases and J lost 2, with 11 bases in between. CDR3 nucleotide sequence: TGCGCCAGCAGCTTGGGGCAGGGATATCAAGAGACCCAGTACTTC. It yields the protein CASSLGQGYQETQYF. The full variable domain, in which reference TRBV5-1 and TRBJ2-5 provide the parts outside the CDR3, is KAGVTQTPRYLIKTRGQQVTLSCSPISGHRSVSWYQQTPGQGLQFLFEYFSETQRNKGNFPGRFSGRQFSNSRSEMNVSTLELGDSALYLCASSLGQGYQETQYFGPGTRLLVL.

The chain uses TRBV6-2 or TRBV6-3 and TRBJ2-1; perhaps TRBD1 as D (5 bases). CDR3 length: 15 residues. From germline, CDR1 is MNHEY and CDR2 SVGEGT. The V end lost 6 bases, the J end lost 4 bases, and 16 bases lay between the germline ends. The CDR3: CASSRRQGRYNEQFF. For the CDR3, the DNA is TGTGCCAGCAGCCGCCGGCAGGGTCGATACAATGAGCAGTTCTTC.

This sequence joins TRBV24-1 and TRBJ1-4, with TRBD1 as a possible D gene (5 bases). The CDR3 consists of 14 residues. Germline CDR1 is KGHDR and CDR2 is SFDVKD. With 7 bases removed from V and 4 bases from J, the gap between germline ends came to 12 bases. The CDR3 loop is CATSLGGSNEKLFF. In DNA form, the CDR3 reads TGTGCCACCAGCCTGGGGGGAAGTAATGAAAAACTGTTTTTT.

The chain couples TRBV10-3 to TRBJ1-2, with no clear D. The CDR3 sequence is 13 residues long. Germline lookup yields CDR1 ENHRY and CDR2 SYGVKD. Trimming took off 8 bases at V and 2 bases at J, with 12 bases between the two ends. The CDR3 is CAISGGLNYGYTF. CDR3 DNA sequence: TGTGCCATCTCTGGCGGGCTCAACTATGGCTACACCTTC.

The V gene is TRBV19, the J gene TRBJ2-5, with a tentative D call TRBD1 (5 bases). The germline gives CDR1 LNHDA, CDR2 SQIVND (reference sequence). This CDR3 is 15 amino acids long. Deletions cut 0 bases from V and 7 bases from J, with 15 bases between. The CDR3 nucleotides are TGTGCCAGTAGTATAGAGGCGAAGGGGCCTGGGACCCAGTACTTC. It specifies CASSIEAKGPGTQYF.

The rearrangement links TRBV3-1 (or the pseudogene TRBV3-2) to TRBJ1-2, with TRBD1 as a possible D gene (6 bases). CDR1 LGHDT and CDR2 YNNKEL come from the germline V gene (reference sequence). The CDR3 length is 15 residues. V dropped 4 bases and J dropped 8 bases, with 20 bases sitting between them. The DNA of the CDR3 is TGTGCCAGCAGCCTCAGTGGGGGCAGGGAAGGCGGCTACACCTTC. Its protein product is CASSLSGGREGGYTF.

The chain uses TRBV5-4 and TRBJ2-1, with 7 bases that match TRBD1. The CDR3 has 15 amino acids. Germline-derived CDR1 and CDR2 are SGHNT and YYREEE (reference sequence). The V and J ends lost 1 base and 9 bases, in that order; junction bases with no gene match: 10. The CDR3 here is CASSLPSTGSREQFF. CDR3 nucleotides: TGTGCCAGCAGCTTGCCCTCGACAGGGAGCCGTGAGCAGTTCTTC. Together with reference TRBV5-4 and TRBJ2-1, the CDR3 gives the full variable domain: ETGVTQSPTHLIKTRGQQVTLRCSSQSGHNTVSWYQQALGQGPQFIFQYYREEENGRGNFPPRFSGLQFPNYSSELNVNALELDDSALYLCASSLPSTGSREQFFGPGTRLTVL.

This rearrangement joins TRBV5-4 to TRBJ2-5; 7 nucleotides line up with TRBD1. The length of the CDR3 is 15 residues. J was trimmed by 2 bases and V by 4 bases; bases with no gene match: 8. From germline, CDR1 is SGHNT and CDR2 YYREEE (reference sequence). The CDR3 DNA follows: TGTGCCAGCAGCCGCGCCCTGGGACAGCAAGAGACCCAGTACTTC. It encodes CASSRALGQQETQYF.

The chain employs TRBV28 and TRBJ1-2; D not certain. CDR3 length: 15 amino acids. Germline CDR1 is MDHEN and CDR2 is SYDVKM. With 3 bases removed from V and 7 bases from J, the gap between germline ends came to 18 bases. The CDR3: CASSFPGSLRRGYTF. The DNA of the CDR3 is TGTGCCAGCAGTTTTCCGGGTTCTCTACGCCGTGGCTACACCTTC.

This clone was detected once. V is TRBV5-1 and J is TRBJ2-3; 10 nucleotides line up with TRBD1. The CDR3 spans 16 residues. CDR1 is SGHRS and CDR2 is YFSETQ in the germline V gene. Trimming removed 4 bases from V and 3 bases from J; junction bases left unmatched: 8. DNA of the CDR3: TGCGCCAGCAGCCGGGGACAGGGGTGGAGAACAGATACGCAGTATTTT. Protein: CASSRGQGWRTDTQYF.

A few counts support this clone. This chain joins TRBV18 and TRBJ1-2; TRBD1 matches at 9 bases. Germline-derived CDR1 and CDR2 are KGHSH and LQKENI. Trimming at V came to 2 bases and at J to 4 bases, leaving 5 bases not matched to a gene. The CDR3 is 15 residues long. The CDR3 reads CASSPRKGQGYGYTF. CDR3 DNA: TGTGCCAGCTCACCAAGGAAGGGACAGGGCTATGGCTACACCTTC.

This chain's CDR3 is CASKTLAGGGETQYF. The CDR3, as DNA: TGTGCCAGCAAAACGCTAGCGGGGGGTGGTGAGACCCAGTACTTC. The rearrangement links TRBV28 to TRBJ2-5; 11 bases align to TRBD2. This CDR3 region has 15 residues. Germline V gives CDR1 MDHEN, CDR2 SYDVKM. Trimming removed 7 bases from V and 5 bases from J; junction bases left unmatched: 9.

Written as DNA, the CDR3 is TGTGCCATCAGAGGTCCAGCAGCGGGGGGTCGAAACACAGATACGCAGTATTTT. This sequence encodes CAIRGPAAGGRNTDTQYF. The gene calls are TRBV10-3 and TRBJ2-3; TRBD2 matches 9 bases. The CDR3 spans 18 residues. Trimming cost V 6 bases and J 2 bases; bases outside gene matches: 15. Germline V gives CDR1 ENHRY, CDR2 SYGVKD.

The chain joins TRBV5-1 to TRBJ1-1, with D possibly being TRBD1 (5 bases). This CDR3 has 14 residues. The V end lost 6 bases, the J end lost 3 bases, and 15 bases lay between the germline ends. Germline CDR1 and CDR2: SGHRS and YFSETQ. The CDR3 DNA reads as TGCGCCAGCACGGGCAGGGCATGGGACACTGAAGCTTTCTTT. Its translation: CASTGRAWDTEAFF.

J is TRBJ2-4 and V is TRBV28; D not resolved. The CDR3 is 14 amino acids. Trimming pared 5 bases from V and 8 bases from J, leaving 16 bases between. Germline CDR1 is MDHEN and CDR2 is SYDVKM. The CDR3 region is CASSPGGLADIQYF. CDR3 coding DNA: TGTGCCAGCAGTCCCGGTGGGCTTGCTGACATTCAGTACTTC.

The chain has TRBV15 and TRBJ1-4; TRBD1 might be the D (6 bases). The V end lost 8 bases, the J end lost 15 bases, and 22 bases lay between the germline ends. The germline V gene encodes CDR1 LNHNV and CDR2 YYDKDF (reference sequence). The CDR3 has 13 residues. Here the CDR3 reads CATSRDLVGDMFF. CDR3 DNA sequence: TGTGCCACCTCCCGAGATCTAGTGGGGGACATGTTTTTT.

The rearrangement links TRBV19 to TRBJ1-3, with D tentatively TRBD1 (6 bases). Germline V gene lookup returns CDR1 LNHDA and CDR2 SQIVND (reference sequence). The CDR3 extends over 20 amino acids. The V end lost 6 bases, the J end lost 5 bases, and 32 bases lay between the germline ends. The CDR3 loop is CASRGQGGGASPSPRNTIYF. The CDR3 DNA reads as TGTGCCAGTAGGGGACAAGGTGGGGGCGCATCCCCATCACCTCGAAACACCATATATTTT.

The sample holds one count of this clone. This rearrangement joins TRBV6-5 to TRBJ1-6; D ambiguous. Trimming pared 0 bases from V and 0 bases from J, leaving 3 bases between. Per the germline V gene, CDR1 is MNHEY and CDR2 is SVGAGI. CDR3 length: 15 amino acids. DNA for the CDR3: TGTGCCAGCAGTTACTCCAGCTCCTATAATTCACCCCTCCACTTT. Protein: CASSYSSSYNSPLHF.

The chain employs TRBV5-1 and TRBJ2-2, with a weak D call TRBD1 (5 bases). The CDR3 covers 15 residues. V lost 0 bases and J 7 bases, leaving 13 bases between the germline ends. Germline-derived CDR1 and CDR2 are SGHRS and YFSETQ. Written as DNA, the CDR3 is TGCGCCAGCAGCTTGGTTCAGGGAAAGGGCGGGGAGCTGTTTTTT. Protein sequence: CASSLVQGKGGELFF.